This T cell receptor beta chain was found in a study of cytomegalovirus exposure and HLA in healthy donors. PCR used 60 Vbeta primers and 13 Jbeta primers. The assay was immunoSEQ multiplex PCR, and TCRdb's table has in-frame clones only and misses some. Found here are under 200,000 clones, around 81% of them singletons; the top ten hold 4.5% to 6%. Specimen: PBMCs. This sequence was found in a man aged 40-49 years in good health and CMV-seronegative.

The CDR3 bases are TGTGCCAGCAGTTTTACTTTTACAGGCCATGTGGGTGAGCAGTTCTTC. Its protein is CASSFTFTGHVGEQFF. This rearrangement joins TRBV27 to TRBJ2-1; D might be TRBD1 (5 bases). CDR1 is MNHEY and CDR2 is SMNVEV in the germline V gene (reference sequence). Trimming shortened V by 3 bases and J by 9 bases, and 21 bases separated the two germline ends. This CDR3 has 16 amino acids.